The 23 T cell receptor beta chains below come from one sample, sequenced in a study of long-term antiretroviral therapy in people with HIV. With survey level as its setting, the immunoSEQ assay was v3.0. TCRdb's copy holds only in-frame clones and misses some; the assay was immunoSEQ multiplex PCR. The sample consists of under 20,000 clones, around 94% of them appearing once. The sequencing used unsorted PBMCs, collected about 6 years after starting antiretroviral therapy. The receptors here all came from a woman aged 45-65 years with HIV.

The rearrangement uses TRBV7-9 and TRBJ2-7, with no clear D. The CDR3 is made up of 13 amino acids. Germline V lookup: CDR1 SEHNR, CDR2 FQNEAQ (reference sequence). The V end lost 5 bases, the J end lost 4 bases, and 12 bases lay between the germline ends. In DNA form, the CDR3 reads TGTGCCAGCAGCCCCGGATGGAAATACGAGCAGTACTTC. Translating gives CASSPGWKYEQYF.

This sequence joins TRBV28 and TRBJ2-2; TRBD1 matches at 7 bases. This CDR3 is 18 amino acids long. CDR1 and CDR2 (germline): MDHEN, SYDVKM. V was pared by 3 bases and J by 7 bases, with 17 bases of the junction left unmatched. The CDR3, as DNA: TGTGCCAGCAGTTTCGACCTACCCCCGACAGGGTCGGACGGGGAGCTGTTTTTT. This codes for CASSFDLPPTGSDGELFF.

The chain recombines TRBV7-9 with TRBJ1-2, with D possibly matching TRBD1 (6 bases). This CDR3 has 17 residues. Trimming pared 5 bases from V and 5 bases from J, leaving 24 bases between. From germline, CDR1 is SEHNR and CDR2 FQNEAQ (reference sequence). CDR3: CASSPTPYVGGLYGYTF. The CDR3 nucleotides read TGTGCCAGCAGCCCAACGCCCTATGTTGGGGGCCTATATGGCTACACCTTC.

As regards this clone: One end of the junction fails to match germline, which may point to a read error. The chain joins TRBV7-7 to TRBJ2-5; D remains ambiguous. CDR1 and CDR2 (germline): SSHAT, FNYEAQ (reference sequence). The CDR3 is 11 residues long. CDR3 nucleotides: TGTGCTAGCATCCGGCAAGAGACCCAGTACTTC. Translating it yields CASIRQETQYF.

The J gene is TRBJ2-7, the V gene TRBV4-1, with 8 bases lining up with TRBD1. The CDR3 extends over 16 amino acids. The J segment lost 3 bases and the V segment lost 1 base, leaving 8 bases of the junction unmatched. CDR1 MGHRA and CDR2 YSYEKL come from the germline V gene. For the CDR3, the DNA is TGCGCCAGCAGCCAAGCGACCTCCGGGACAGGCTACGAGCAGTACTTC. It translates to CASSQATSGTGYEQYF.

This rearrangement joins TRBV7-2 to TRBJ2-7, with 7 bases aligning to TRBD1. Germline V CDR1 and CDR2: SGHTA, FQGNSA. The J segment lost 3 bases and the V segment lost 5 bases, leaving 13 bases of the junction unmatched. CDR3 length equals 16 residues. The CDR3 DNA is TGTGCCAGCAGCCTAGAGGGGGCGTCAGGGGGCTACGAGCAGTACTTC. This encodes CASSLEGASGGYEQYF.

The chain joins TRBV5-4 to TRBJ2-3; weak D call: TRBD2 (5 bases). V shed 0 bases and J shed 4 bases, with 9 bases lying between them. The CDR3 has 14 residues. Germline-derived CDR1 and CDR2 are SGHNT and YYREEE (reference sequence). For the CDR3, the DNA is TGTGCCAGCAGCTTGGCCTCAGCGGCAGATACGCAGTATTTT. This gives the protein CASSLASAADTQYF.

The chain joins TRBV4-1 to TRBJ2-7; 7 nucleotides match TRBD2. This CDR3 contains 15 residues. Germline CDR1 reads MGHRA; CDR2 reads YSYEKL. J gave up 1 base and V 4 bases, and 7 bases lay outside the gene matches. This chain's CDR3 is CASSPGNGGSYEQYF. The CDR3 DNA is TGCGCCAGCAGCCCCGGGAACGGGGGGTCCTACGAGCAGTACTTC.

The genes are TRBV7-8 and TRBJ1-5; maybe TRBD1 (6 bases). V dropped 3 bases and J dropped 4 bases, with 19 bases sitting between them. Germline CDR1 and CDR2: SGHVS and FQNEAQ. The CDR3 extends over 17 amino acids. CDR3 in amino acids: CASSFLGASLLNQPQHF. In nucleotides, the CDR3 is TGTGCCAGCAGCTTTCTGGGGGCCTCGCTTCTAAATCAGCCCCAGCATTTT.

The rearrangement joins TRBV14 to TRBJ1-5; D is possibly TRBD1 (6 bases). The V gene's germline CDR1 is SGHDN and CDR2 FVKESK. The CDR3 runs 15 residues. The V and J ends lost 4 bases and 4 bases respectively, with 14 bases between them. The CDR3 region has the DNA TGTGCCAGCAGCCTTCGGACAGAATCAAATCAGCCCCAGCATTTT. Translation gives CASSLRTESNQPQHF.

V usage is TRBV6-1 and J usage is TRBJ2-7; D may be TRBD1 (6 bases). The CDR3 is 12 amino acids. CDR1 is MNHNS and CDR2 is SASEGT in the germline V gene. The V and J ends lost 4 bases and 3 bases respectively, with 7 bases between them. CDR3 sequence reads: CASSARGYEQYF. DNA for the CDR3: TGTGCCAGCAGTGCCAGGGGCTACGAGCAGTACTTC.

V and J are TRBV28 and TRBJ2-1, with TRBD2 matching over 11 bases. The CDR3 is 16 amino acids. Germline lookup yields CDR1 MDHEN and CDR2 SYDVKM. Losses at the gene ends were 2 bases for V and 4 bases for J; bases not matched to a gene: 4. Here the CDR3 DNA reads TGTGCCAGCAGTTTACCCACTAGCGGGAGTTACAATGAGCAGTTCTTC. Encoded protein: CASSLPTSGSYNEQFF.

The chain recombines TRBV28 with TRBJ1-1, with TRBD1 as a possible D gene (5 bases). Germline V gives CDR1 MDHEN, CDR2 SYDVKM. The V end lost 2 bases, the J end lost 1 base, and 11 bases lay between the germline ends. This CDR3 contains 15 residues. The CDR3 nucleotides read TGTGCCAGCAGTTTAATTACCACAGGGAACACTGAAGCTTTCTTT. It codes for CASSLITTGNTEAFF.

This clone was seen only a few times. The gene calls are TRBV2 and TRBJ2-2; TRBD1 agrees at 7 bases. Germline CDR1 is SNHLY and CDR2 is FYNNEI. There are 12 residues in the CDR3. J gave up 6 bases and V 7 bases, and 2 bases lay outside the gene matches. For the CDR3, the DNA is TGTGCCAGCAATACAGGGGCCGGGGAGCTGTTTTTT. Its protein product is CASNTGAGELFF.

The chain links TRBV6-6 to TRBJ2-3; 7 bases are a match to TRBD1. Losses at the gene ends were 4 bases for V and 1 base for J; bases not matched to a gene: 5. This CDR3 is built from 15 residues. From germline, CDR1 is MNHNY and CDR2 SVGAGI (reference sequence). The CDR3 sequence is CASSLKQGRTDTQYF. The CDR3 DNA is TGTGCCAGCAGTTTGAAACAGGGGCGCACAGATACGCAGTATTTT.

This chain joins TRBV6-5 and TRBJ2-3; either TRBD1 or TRBD2 may fit D (5 bases each). The CDR3 sequence is 15 residues long. CDR1 and CDR2 from the germline V gene are MNHEY and SVGAGI. V lost 0 bases to trimming and J lost 2 bases, with 9 bases between them. The CDR3 DNA sequence: TGTGCCAGCAGTTACTCGGGGGTCCTCACAGATACGCAGTATTTT. It translates to CASSYSGVLTDTQYF.

The chain recombines TRBV11-2 with TRBJ2-7; D tentatively reads TRBD1 or TRBD2 (5 bases each). V lost 5 bases to trimming and J lost 2 bases, with 19 bases between them. CDR1 is SGHAT and CDR2 is FQNNGV in the germline V gene. There are 16 residues in the CDR3. The CDR3 loop is CASSPQTGRLTYEQYF. The CDR3 DNA reads as TGTGCCAGCAGCCCCCAAACGGGACGCCTTACCTACGAGCAGTACTTC.

J is TRBJ1-1 and V is TRBV6-5; weak D call: TRBD1 (5 bases). Germline V gene sequence: CDR1 MNHEY, CDR2 SVGAGI. The V end lost 3 bases, the J end lost 0 bases, and 8 bases lay between the germline ends. The CDR3 sequence is 14 residues long. CDR3 protein: CASSYGGMNTEAFF. CDR3 in DNA: TGTGCCAGCAGTTATGGGGGGATGAACACTGAAGCTTTCTTT.

This chain joins TRBV19 and TRBJ1-1; tentatively, D is TRBD1 (5 bases). The V gene lost 6 bases and the J gene lost 0 bases, with 8 bases spanning the gap. Germline assignment: CDR1 LNHDA and CDR2 SQIVND (reference sequence). This CDR3 has 13 residues. CDR3 protein: CASSRQLNTEAFF. The CDR3, as DNA: TGTGCCAGTAGCAGACAGTTGAACACTGAAGCTTTCTTT.

This rearrangement joins TRBV6-5 to TRBJ1-1; no clear D gene. CDR3 length equals 14 residues. Germline values: CDR1 MNHEY, CDR2 SVGAGI. V was trimmed by 2 bases and J by 3 bases, leaving 10 bases between them. The CDR3 region has the DNA TGTGCCAGCAGTTACCAGATAGGGTACACTGAAGCTTTCTTT. Translated: CASSYQIGYTEAFF.

The chain recombines TRBV19 with TRBJ2-7; D is perhaps TRBD1 or TRBD2 (9 bases each). The CDR3 contains 15 residues. Germline values: CDR1 LNHDA, CDR2 SQIVND (reference sequence). The V and J ends lost 10 bases and 4 bases respectively, with 23 bases between them. The CDR3 coding sequence is TGTGCCACCCGGCGGGGGGGGACAGGGTGGTACGAGCAGTACTTC. Encoded protein: CATRRGGTGWYEQYF. Using reference TRBV19 and TRBJ2-7 for the parts outside the CDR3, the full variable domain is DGGITQSPKYLFRKEGQNVTLSCEQNLNHDAMYWYRQDPGQGLRLIYYSQIVNDFQKGDIAEGYSVSREKKESFPLTVTSAQKNPTAFYLCATRRGGTGWYEQYFGPGTRLTVT.

This chain links TRBV7-3 with TRBJ2-3; 8 nucleotides agree with TRBD2. The CDR3 runs to 15 residues. Germline CDR1 and CDR2: SGHTA and FQGTGA. V was pared by 1 base and J by 6 bases, with 6 bases of the junction left unmatched. The chain's CDR3 is CASSLIRAGEDTQYF. Written as DNA, the CDR3 is TGTGCCAGCAGCTTAATACGAGCGGGAGAGGATACGCAGTATTTT.

This chain links TRBV6-4 with TRBJ2-1; 10 bases align to TRBD1. Germline CDR1 and CDR2: MRHNA and SNTAGT. The CDR3 is 14 residues long. J gave up 5 bases and V 7 bases, and 5 bases lay outside the gene matches. CDR3 sequence: CASKTGTGDNEQFF. The CDR3 nucleotides read TGTGCCAGCAAAACCGGGACAGGGGACAATGAGCAGTTCTTC.